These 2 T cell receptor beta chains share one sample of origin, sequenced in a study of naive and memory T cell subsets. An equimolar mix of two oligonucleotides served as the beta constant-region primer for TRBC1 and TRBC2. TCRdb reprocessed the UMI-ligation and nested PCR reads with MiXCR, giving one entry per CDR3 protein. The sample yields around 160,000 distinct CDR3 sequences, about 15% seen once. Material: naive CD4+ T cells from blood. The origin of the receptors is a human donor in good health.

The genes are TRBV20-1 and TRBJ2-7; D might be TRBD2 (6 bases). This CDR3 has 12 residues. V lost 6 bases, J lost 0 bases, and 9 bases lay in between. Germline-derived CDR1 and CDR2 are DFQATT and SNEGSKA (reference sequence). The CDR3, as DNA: TGCAGTGCAGCCGGGGGCTCCTACGAGCAGTACTTC. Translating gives CSAAGGSYEQYF.

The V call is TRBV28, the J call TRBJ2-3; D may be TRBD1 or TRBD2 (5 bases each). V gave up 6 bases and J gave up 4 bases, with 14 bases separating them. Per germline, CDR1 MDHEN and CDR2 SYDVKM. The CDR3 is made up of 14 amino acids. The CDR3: CASRKGPAADTQYF. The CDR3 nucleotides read TGTGCCAGCAGAAAGGGACCCGCGGCAGATACGCAGTATTTT.